Each of the 4 T cell receptor beta chains below was sequenced from the same sample in a study of tumor-infiltrating lymphocytes in primary liver carcinoma. The study extracted blood RNA from unsorted whole blood and also extracted germline DNA. Reverse transcription of 500 to 650 ng total RNA with a constant-region primer produced TCR beta cDNA. Slightly modified ARM-PCR with three nested multiplex PCR rounds yielded TCR beta libraries. TRBV1-TRBV30 forward and Cbeta reverse primers drove the first two roughly 9-cycle rounds. TCRdb fed the multiplex PCR reads into MiXCR, producing one record per CDR3 protein. The sample comprises 250,000 to 400,000 distinct CDR3 sequences, more than 55% of which are singletons, and roughly 10% rests with the top ten. What was sequenced was peripheral blood. The receptors derive from a man between 35 and 55 years old with primary liver carcinoma and hepatitis B virus infection.

Remarks on this clonotype: This clone may be a read error of a much larger clone one base away. The chain joins TRBV4-2 to TRBJ2-1, with a possible D match to TRBD1 (5 bases). Germline V gene data show CDR1 as LGHNA and CDR2 as YNFKEQ. The CDR3 extends over 14 amino acids. This chain's CDR3 is CAGSQDRGRDEQFF. The CDR3, as DNA: TGTGCCGGCAGCCAAGATAGGGGTAGGGATGAGCAGTTCTTC.

This clonotype has just a few counts. The chain joins TRBV28 to TRBJ1-3; possibly TRBD1 for D (6 bases). Germline assignment: CDR1 MDHEN and CDR2 SYDVKM. The CDR3 covers 14 residues. V was pared by 5 bases and J by 8 bases, with 16 bases between. The CDR3 reads CASSRIQGVDTIYF. The DNA for the CDR3 is TGTGCCAGCAGTAGAATACAGGGAGTTGACACCATATATTTT.

With respect to this clonotype: At one of its ends the junction is not consistent with the germline gene, which may arise from a read error. The chain combines TRBV5-1 with TRBJ1-4; 10 bases match TRBD1. CDR1 and CDR2 (germline): SGHRS, YFSETQ. The CDR3 contains 14 residues. The CDR3 is CASNLGQGTEKLFF. The CDR3 DNA reads TGCGCCAGCAACTTGGGACAGGGGACCGAAAAACTGTTTTTT.

CDR3 sequence: CASSLRGAGETQYF. The CDR3 region has the DNA TGTGCCAGCAGTTTAAGAGGGGCCGGGGAGACCCAGTACTTC. The genes are TRBV28 and TRBJ2-5; either TRBD1 or TRBD2 may fit D (5 bases each). The ends were cut back, 2 bases at V and 5 bases at J, with 12 bases in the middle. The CDR3 length is 14 residues. Germline V gene data show CDR1 as MDHEN and CDR2 as SYDVKM.